This TCR beta chain came from a study of human T cells and chemical hapten exposure. The CDR3 consists of 12 residues. CDR1 is SQVTM, CDR2 ANQGSEA, per germline. The V gene lost 4 bases and the J gene lost 6 bases, with 13 bases spanning the gap. TCRdb called the RACE reads again in MiXCR, with one record for every CDR3 protein. Among 120,000 or so distinct CDR3 sequences, roughly 12% were seen once, and the ten largest hold 2% to 2.5%. Regarding time point: patch test 3, about 24 weeks after DPC sensitization. Treatment described: therapeutic diphenylcyclopropenone sensitization with weekly scalp DPC.

This receptor was taken from a woman aged 50 to 60 with alopecia areata. Some clones in this sample may be carry-over from other donors' samples. V and J are TRBV29-1 and TRBJ2-7, with no clear D. The sequenced sample was whole blood, obtained in connection with sensitization to the hapten diphenylcyclopropenone (DPC). The CDR3 DNA is TGCAGCGTTGTGGACCGGCCCGGCGAGCAGTACTTC. This codes for CSVVDRPGEQYF.